A selection of T cell receptor beta chains follows, all from one sample in a study of PD-1 blockade in mismatch repair-deficient tumors. Assay: immunoSEQ multiplex PCR; the TCRdb copy retains only in-frame clones and omits some. The sample includes roughly 110,000 clones, 70% to 80% seen only once; the top ten take roughly 4.5%. The input for sequencing was peripheral blood, taken 60 weeks after starting pembrolizumab. The receptors derive from an adult with mismatch repair-deficient cancer. Each CDR3 is given with its conserved first and last residue. The D gene is left open where the match is weak. Clone size is stated in some rows and not others, as once, few, many or a class when expanded.

clone_size	v_call	d_call	j_call	cdr3_length	cdr3_aa	cdr3_nt
once	TRBV7-3	.	TRBJ1-1	14	CASSPDGRNTEAFF	TGTGCCAGCAGCCCCGATGGACGGAACACTGAAGCTTTCTTT
few	TRBV6-1	TRBD2	TRBJ2-2	17	CASSGRTSGRNTGELFF	TGTGCCAGCAGTGGGAGGACTAGCGGGAGAAATACCGGGGAGCTGTTTTTT
.	TRBV13	.	TRBJ2-7	16	CASSLGKRESSYEQYF	TGTGCCAGCAGCTTAGGCAAACGGGAGTCCTCCTACGAGCAGTACTTC
.	TRBV7-9	TRBD1	TRBJ1-1	18	CASSLRRGWDREDTEAFF	TGTGCCAGCAGCCTTCGTAGGGGGTGGGACAGGGAGGACACTGAAGCTTTCTTT
.	TRBV6-5	.	TRBJ2-7	13	CASSLQGPYEQYF	TGTGCCAGCAGTTTACAGGGACCCTACGAGCAGTACTTC
.	TRBV7-6	TRBD2	TRBJ2-2	13	CASSRGGTGELFF	TGTGCCAGCAGCCGGGGGGGGACCGGGGAGCTGTTTTTT
.	TRBV10-3	.	TRBJ2-2	16	CAIKSAAAENTGELFF	TGTGCCATCAAATCCGCGGCAGCCGAGAACACCGGGGAGCTGTTTTTT
.	TRBV19	.	TRBJ2-1	14	CASSDTSSYNEQFF	TGTGCCAGTAGTGACACGAGCTCCTACAATGAGCAGTTCTTC
.	TRBV9	.	TRBJ2-1	16	CASSGLSEHNYNEQFF	TGTGCCAGCAGCGGCCTGAGCGAACACAATTACAATGAGCAGTTCTTC
.	TRBV30	.	TRBJ1-2	15	CAWSVGHEVNYGYTF	TGTGCCTGGAGTGTGGGGCACGAAGTTAACTATGGCTACACCTTC
.	TRBV7-9	.	TRBJ2-7	11	CASSYNHEQYF	TGTGCCAGCAGCTACAACCACGAGCAGTACTTC
once	TRBV7-8	TRBD1	TRBJ2-1	15	CASRPTGDSYNEQFF	TGTGCCAGCAGGCCAACAGGGGACTCCTACAATGAGCAGTTCTTC
few	TRBV4-1	TRBD1	TRBJ2-7	16	CASSQGPGTGVSVQYF	TGCGCCAGCAGCCAAGGACCCGGGACAGGGGTATCGGTGCAGTACTTC
.	TRBV7-3	TRBD2	TRBJ2-5	15	CASGPGGGPFETQYF	TGTGCCAGCGGCCCCGGGGGAGGGCCCTTCGAGACCCAGTACTTC
.	TRBV6-1	.	TRBJ1-2	12	CASTGRSYGYTF	TGTGCCAGCACGGGACGGTCCTATGGCTACACCTTC
.	TRBV6-6	.	TRBJ1-3	12	CASSSESDTIYF	TGTGCCAGCAGTTCTGAAAGTGACACCATATATTTT
.	TRBV28	TRBD1	TRBJ2-7	14	CASRGQAGPFEQYF	TGTGCCAGCAGGGGACAGGCTGGCCCCTTCGAGCAGTACTTC
.	TRBV7-2	.	TRBJ1-2	14	CASSLNRVGYGYTF	TGTGCCAGCAGCTTAAACAGGGTTGGCTATGGCTACACCTTC
.	TRBV25-1	TRBD1	TRBJ1-1	12	CASRQGLTEAFF	TGTGCCAGCAGACAGGGGCTCACTGAAGCTTTCTTT
.	TRBV7-9	TRBD1	TRBJ2-5	18	CASSLAGPGQGLEETQYF	TGTGCCAGCAGCTTAGCGGGCCCGGGACAGGGACTTGAGGAGACCCAGTACTTC
.	TRBV30	TRBD2	TRBJ2-5	13	CAWSTPGGETQYF	TGTGCCTGGAGTACCCCGGGGGGGGAGACCCAGTACTTC
.	TRBV29-1	TRBD1	TRBJ2-5	15	CSVEQTGQLIETQYF	TGCAGCGTTGAACAGACGGGACAGCTTATAGAGACCCAGTACTTC
.	TRBV2	.	TRBJ2-7	14	CASKRGGSSYEQYF	TGTGCCAGCAAAAGGGGCGGAAGCTCCTACGAGCAGTACTTC
few	TRBV7-6	TRBD2	TRBJ2-7	12	CASSWPGGVQYF	TGTGCCAGCAGCTGGCCGGGGGGAGTTCAGTACTTC
once	TRBV30	.	TRBJ2-6	15	CAWSTLAGRANVLTF	TGTGCCTGGAGCACCCTAGCAGGGAGGGCCAACGTCCTGACTTTC
few	TRBV7-8	TRBD2	TRBJ2-3	15	CASRGLAELTDTQYF	TGTGCCAGCAGGGGACTAGCGGAACTCACAGATACGCAGTATTTT
.	TRBV2	.	TRBJ2-7	14	CASSEALKGPEQYF	TGTGCCAGCAGTGAAGCGCTTAAGGGTCCCGAGCAGTACTTC
.	TRBV6-5	TRBD1	TRBJ1-2	16	CASSLIRDRGFSGYTF	TGTGCCAGCAGTTTAATCCGGGACAGGGGGTTCTCTGGCTACACCTTC
.	TRBV4-2	TRBD1	TRBJ2-7	12	CASSPDRAKQYF	TGTGCCAGCAGCCCGGACAGGGCGAAACAGTACTTC
once	TRBV2	.	TRBJ1-5	15	CASSVLDRSNQPQHF	TGTGCCAGCAGTGTCTTGGACAGAAGCAATCAGCCCCAGCATTTT
.	TRBV29-1	.	TRBJ2-5	14	CSVAPTHAAETQYF	TGCAGCGTGGCCCCGACCCACGCTGCGGAGACCCAGTACTTC
.	TRBV6-1	TRBD2	TRBJ2-3	14	CASIGGRVADTQYF	TGTGCCAGCATCGGCGGGAGAGTCGCAGATACGCAGTATTTT
once	TRBV29-1	TRBD2	TRBJ2-7	13	CSVAVAGGGEQYF	TGCAGCGTTGCGGTAGCGGGAGGAGGCGAGCAGTACTTC
few	TRBV27	.	TRBJ2-7	14	CASSITGLATEQYF	TGTGCCAGCAGTATTACGGGGCTAGCGACCGAGCAGTACTTC
.	TRBV7-9	.	TRBJ2-1	15	CASSPYGGIYNEQFF	TGTGCCAGCAGCCCCTACGGAGGGATCTACAATGAGCAGTTCTTC
few	TRBV6-5	TRBD1	TRBJ1-4	14	CASSTGGAGEKLFF	TGTGCCAGCAGTACAGGGGGCGCCGGGGAAAAACTGTTTTTT